The sequence of this T cell receptor beta chain was determined in a study of blood T cell repertoires in COVID-19. Living in under 30 US areas, the participants were between about 18 and 90 years of age. Within the 2 weeks before study entry, each person in the exposed group met a COVID-19 case. Per the study methods: Nucleated cell counts were estimated from reference gene primer amplification. Produced via immunoSEQ multiplex PCR; TCRdb's table is partial and in-frame only. From that table come the V and J calls and clone size; the DNA was used to work out D and trimming. Here the sample spans about 430,000 clones, about 88% being singletons. CDR3 length equals 16 residues.

This clonotype originated in a young woman who had been exposed to COVID-19. The V gene is TRBV21-1, the J gene TRBJ2-3; TRBD2 is the table's D call and was not checked against the DNA. TRBV21-1 is reported as a pseudogene. Sequences were obtained from PBMCs or T cells enriched from blood (not recorded which). CDR3 loop: CASSMFAGLSADTQYF. CDR3 bases: TGTGCCAGCAGCATGTTCGCGGGACTGTCGGCAGATACGCAGTATTTT.